This is a list of T cell receptor beta chains from one sample in a study of radiotherapy plus CTLA-4 blockade in lung cancer. Clones were sequenced by immunoSEQ multiplex PCR, and TCRdb holds only the in-frame ones, with some missing. Of about 24,000 clones in the sample, about 76% were seen once. Here the sequenced sample was peripheral blood, taken from a patient treated with radiotherapy plus ipilimumab. The source of these receptors is a human donor with non-small cell lung cancer whose response to radiotherapy plus ipilimumab could not be evaluated. Each CDR3 is given with its conserved first and last residue.

V gene | CDR3 protein
TRBV30 | CACAPGQGIEKLFF
TRBV30 | CAWSRQGAHTIYF
TRBV5-4 | CASTFGGNTNTEAFF
TRBV30 | CAWTEPHSGRGYNEQFF
TRBV6-6 | CASDSGTSGSYEQYF
TRBV5-1 | CASSQTITQGSSYGYTF
TRBV5-1 | CASSLAGDSYNEQFF
TRBV28 | CASSPLEVDISYEQYF
TRBV11-2 | CASSSRATNTGELFF
TRBV2 | CASRAGTGGLEKLFF
TRBV27 | CASSFPRGIYNEQFF
TRBV7-2 | CASSLGSANYGYTF
TRBV19 | CASSTRGLEQFF
TRBV6-5 | CASRDDRGTGNTIYF
TRBV9 | CASSPLSVAGGNEQYF
TRBV5-4 | CASSLAPGLGNEQYF
TRBV14 | CASSQDLPGGPIFSTEQYF
TRBV5-1 | CASRLAGELFF
TRBV19 | CASSRTSSEQYF
TRBV7-2 | CASSPQGTSGRSSYNEQFF
TRBV6-5 | CASSYSTGSDTQYF
TRBV29-1 | CSVGQGLSGTEAFF
TRBV27 | CASSPNPPPSLDSYEQYF
TRBV2 | CASSRDIQETQYF
TRBV19 | CASLAGQGATYEQYF
TRBV30 | CACRNRAGANVLTF
TRBV29-1 | CSVATGTGEETQYF
TRBV5-6 | CASSSLSGRGSYEQYF
TRBV30 | CAWSRPGLESDNEQFF
TRBV7-9 | CASSFRGDGSYEQYF
TRBV5-6 | CASRIVGGTQYF
TRBV28 | CASRTPNTEAFF
TRBV27 | CASSSGLVAGANVLTF
TRBV27 | CASSLSREGLYEQYF
TRBV29-1 | CSVYSGANVLTF
TRBV28 | CASSLATGELFF
TRBV6-1 | CASSETGRQPQHF
TRBV28 | CASSPLDRTTNEKLFF
TRBV7-2 | CASSPLGGTEAFF
TRBV7-9 | CASSVGLAVNEQFF